What follows are 30 T cell receptor beta chains derived from one specimen sequenced in a study of T cells after yellow fever vaccination. A single record per CDR3 protein comes from TCRdb applying MiXCR to the 5' RACE reads. The sample contains a few hundred thousand distinct CDR3 sequences, about 8.3% of which appear only once. The specimen comprised PBMCs, sampled about 49 days after the first yellow fever vaccination. Source of these receptors: a man aged 18-30 years who received the YFV17D yellow fever vaccine.

This clonotype was detected only a few times. The chain links TRBV6-1 to TRBJ2-1; 10 bases match TRBD1. Germline V lookup: CDR1 MNHNS, CDR2 SASEGT. The V segment lost 6 bases and the J segment 4 bases; nucleotides outside the gene matches: 3. CDR3 length equals 14 residues. The CDR3 DNA sequence: TGTGCCAGCAGGGGACAGGGGCGTTACAATGAGCAGTTCTTC. Its translation is CASRGQGRYNEQFF.

The sample holds many counts of this clonotype. This chain connects TRBV5-1 to TRBJ2-3; 9 nucleotides align to TRBD2. The germline gives CDR1 SGHRS, CDR2 YFSETQ. The CDR3 has 18 amino acids. The J segment lost 3 bases and the V segment lost 4 bases, leaving 15 bases of the junction unmatched. The CDR3: CASSQSPSGGTLTDTQYF. The CDR3 DNA follows: TGCGCCAGCAGCCAGAGTCCCAGCGGGGGGACACTAACAGATACGCAGTATTTT. Supplemented by reference TRBV5-1 and TRBJ2-3, the full variable domain reads KAGVTQTPRYLIKTRGQQVTLSCSPISGHRSVSWYQQTPGQGLQFLFEYFSETQRNKGNFPGRFSGRQFSNSRSEMNVSTLELGDSALYLCASSQSPSGGTLTDTQYFGPGTRLTVL.

In its sample, this clonotype was seen a few times. The chain recombines TRBV4-1 with TRBJ1-1; TRBD1 is a possible D gene (6 bases). Trimming pared 5 bases from V and 7 bases from J, leaving 14 bases between. The CDR3 extends over 13 amino acids. The germline gives CDR1 MGHRA, CDR2 YSYEKL. Here the CDR3 reads CASSKRQEYEAFF. DNA of the CDR3: TGCGCCAGCAGCAAGAGACAGGAGTATGAAGCTTTCTTT.

The rearrangement joins TRBV7-3 to TRBJ2-3; maybe TRBD2 (6 bases). Trimming took 5 bases from V and 8 from J, leaving 14 bases between them. The CDR3 spans 13 residues. From germline, CDR1 is SGHTA and CDR2 FQGTGA. The CDR3 nucleotides are TGTGCCAGCAGCGCTGGGGAGGCGGGTACGCAGTATTTT. Amino acids: CASSAGEAGTQYF.

The rearrangement joins TRBV4-1 to TRBJ2-1; 11 nucleotides align to TRBD1. Losses at the gene ends were 6 bases for V and 6 bases for J; bases not matched to a gene: 10. The CDR3 is 16 amino acids. Germline V lookup: CDR1 MGHRA, CDR2 YSYEKL. The CDR3 sequence: CASRKTGTGGFNEQFF. CDR3 nucleotides: TGCGCCAGCAGAAAAACCGGGACAGGGGGGTTCAATGAGCAGTTCTTC.

The V and J genes are TRBV4-3 and TRBJ1-1; the D gene is possibly TRBD1 (6 bases). V was cut by 0 bases and J by 3 bases, with 8 bases left in between. Germline CDR1 and CDR2: LGHNA and YSLEER. CDR3 length: 14 amino acids. The CDR3 nucleotides are TGCGCCAGCAGCCAAGATCAGGGGTACACTGAAGCTTTCTTT. It specifies CASSQDQGYTEAFF.

This sequence joins TRBV24-1 and TRBJ1-2; D remains unclear. CDR1 is KGHDR, CDR2 SFDVKD, per germline. Trimming pared 3 bases from V and 6 bases from J, leaving 7 bases between. This CDR3 has 12 amino acids. The CDR3 here is CATSDPFHGYTF. The CDR3 DNA reads as TGTGCCACCAGTGATCCTTTCCATGGCTACACCTTC.

The chain couples TRBV5-1 to TRBJ2-7; no clear D gene. The germline V and J ends were trimmed by 2 bases and 4 bases, with 13 bases remaining between them. CDR1 and CDR2 (germline): SGHRS, YFSETQ. This CDR3 contains 14 residues. The CDR3 here is CASSLSPGQYEQYV. CDR3 DNA sequence: TGCGCCAGCAGCTTAAGTCCCGGGCAGTACGAGCAGTACGTC.

The sample holds a few counts of this clonotype. The rearrangement uses TRBV6-1 and TRBJ2-6, with TRBD1 identical over 9 bases. Germline V gene data show CDR1 as MNHNS and CDR2 as SASEGT. The CDR3 spans 18 residues. Trimming cost V 5 bases and J 4 bases; bases outside gene matches: 12. DNA for the CDR3: TGTGCCAGCAGTCAGATGCCGGGACAGGGTGCCGGGGCCAACGTCCTGACTTTC. Protein: CASSQMPGQGAGANVLTF.

CDR3 residues: CASSVDPSGGTQYF. For the CDR3, the DNA is TGTGCCAGCAGCGTAGACCCTAGCGGGGGTACGCAGTATTTT. V is TRBV9 and J is TRBJ2-3, with 10 bases that match TRBD2. From germline, CDR1 is SGDLS and CDR2 YYNGEE. V gave up 0 bases and J gave up 8 bases; unmatched junction bases: 3. The CDR3 is made up of 14 amino acids.

A few counts support this clonotype. The chain recombines TRBV20-1 with TRBJ2-7; TRBD2 aligns across 14 bases. With V trimmed by 6 bases and J by 2 bases, 6 bases remained unmatched. Germline CDR1 is DFQATT and CDR2 is SNEGSKA (reference sequence). The CDR3 has 15 residues. The CDR3 coding sequence is TGCAGTGCCAGGACTAGCGGGGGGATAACCTACGAGCAGTACTTC. It yields the protein CSARTSGGITYEQYF.

This clonotype was detected a few times. V gene TRBV5-1 combines with J gene TRBJ2-3, with 7 nucleotides matching TRBD2. CDR3 length: 16 amino acids. CDR1 and CDR2 from the germline V gene are SGHRS and YFSETQ. V shed 4 bases and J 2 bases; nucleotides not matched to a gene: 10. The CDR3 bases are TGCGCCAGCAGCCTGCGGGGGAGTGGTTACACAGATACGCAGTATTTT. This translates into CASSLRGSGYTDTQYF.

The chain has TRBV5-4 and TRBJ2-1; D might be TRBD1 (5 bases). This CDR3 comprises 16 residues. Trimming took 0 bases from V and 0 from J, leaving 10 bases between them. Germline V lookup: CDR1 SGHNT, CDR2 YYREEE (reference sequence). The CDR3 DNA reads TGTGCCAGCAGCTTGGAAGGCAGGGACTCCTACAATGAGCAGTTCTTC. Protein: CASSLEGRDSYNEQFF.

J is TRBJ1-1 and V is TRBV29-1; D ambiguous. This CDR3 has 11 amino acids. Germline assignment: CDR1 SQVTM and CDR2 ANQGSEA. Trimming pared 2 bases from V and 3 bases from J, leaving 4 bases between. In DNA form, the CDR3 reads TGCAGCGTTGAAATTTACACTGAAGCTTTCTTT. Its translation is CSVEIYTEAFF.

This clonotype occurred a few times. This sequence joins TRBV20-1 and TRBJ1-1, with 7 bases fitting TRBD1. CDR3 size: 15 residues. The germline V gene encodes CDR1 DFQATT and CDR2 SNEGSKA (reference sequence). Trimming cost V 1 base and J 2 bases; bases outside gene matches: 7. CDR3 bases: TGCAGTGCTAGAGGTTGGGACAGCCAAAACACTGAAGCTTTCTTT. Its protein is CSARGWDSQNTEAFF.

The V gene is TRBV10-2, the J gene TRBJ1-1, with 9 bases aligning to TRBD1. This CDR3 is 16 amino acids long. After removal of 2 bases from V and 5 bases from J, the junction contained 9 bases not matched to a gene. Germline V CDR1 and CDR2: WSHSY, SAAADI. The CDR3 coding sequence is TGCGCCAGCAGTGAGCCGACCGGGACAGGGCGTACTGAAGCTTTCTTT. This gives the protein CASSEPTGTGRTEAFF.

The CDR3 DNA reads TGTGCCACCAGCAGAGATTCGGGGGGTACTAATGAAAAACTGTTTTTT. Translating it yields CATSRDSGGTNEKLFF. The chain couples TRBV15 to TRBJ1-4; TRBD1 might be the D (5 bases). Germline lookup yields CDR1 LNHNV and CDR2 YYDKDF (reference sequence). The CDR3 contains 16 residues. V was cut by 0 bases and J by 2 bases, with 10 bases left in between.

This rearrangement joins TRBV5-6 to TRBJ2-5; a weak D match, TRBD2 (5 bases). Trimming left V 0 bases short and J 1 base short, with 13 bases between. The CDR3 runs to 16 residues. Germline CDR1 is SGHDT and CDR2 is YYEEEE. CDR3 DNA: TGTGCCAGCAGCTTGGTTCTAGCAGGTACCCAAGAGACCCAGTACTTC. Its protein is CASSLVLAGTQETQYF. Together with reference TRBV5-6 and TRBJ2-5, the CDR3 gives the full variable domain: DAGVTQSPTHLIKTRGQQVTLRCSPKSGHDTVSWYQQALGQGPQFIFQYYEEEERQRGNFPDRFSGHQFPNYSSELNVNALLLGDSALYLCASSLVLAGTQETQYFGPGTRLLVL.

The chain joins TRBV20-1 to TRBJ2-7, with TRBD2 matching 9 bases. The CDR3 spans 14 residues. V lost 1 base and J lost 9; bases outside the gene matches: 10. The germline gives CDR1 DFQATT, CDR2 SNEGSKA (reference sequence). The CDR3 region is CSARVAGAPSVQYF. CDR3 nucleotides: TGCAGTGCTAGAGTAGCGGGGGCCCCTTCAGTGCAGTACTTC.

This clonotype was detected ten times or more. This rearrangement joins TRBV7-3 to TRBJ2-7; D might be TRBD1 or TRBD2, each matching 5 bases. The length of the CDR3 is 16 residues. Deletions cut 0 bases from V and 0 bases from J, with 12 bases between. Germline CDR1 reads SGHTA; CDR2 reads FQGTGA. The CDR3 here is CASSLTPGRNSYEQYF. The CDR3 nucleotides are TGTGCCAGCAGCTTAACGCCGGGACGCAACTCCTACGAGCAGTACTTC.

The table lists this clonotype with a few counts. V and J are TRBV19 and TRBJ2-2, with a tentative D call TRBD2 (5 bases). The germline V and J ends were trimmed by 8 bases and 5 bases, with 12 bases remaining between them. Germline V CDR1 and CDR2: LNHDA, SQIVND (reference sequence). This CDR3 has 13 amino acids. The CDR3 DNA is TGTGCCAGTTCGGGCCCGGGGACCGGGGAGCTGTTTTTT. Amino acids: CASSGPGTGELFF.

This clonotype was counted a single time. The V call is TRBV5-6, the J call TRBJ2-7; 9 bases map to TRBD1. The J segment lost 1 base and the V segment lost 6 bases, leaving 8 bases of the junction unmatched. Germline values: CDR1 SGHDT, CDR2 YYEEEE. This CDR3 spans 15 amino acids. The CDR3 is CASTAGTGKSYEQYV. The CDR3 region has the DNA TGTGCCAGCACCGCGGGGACAGGGAAGTCCTACGAGCAGTACGTC.

This clonotype has more than one count but fewer than ten. This rearrangement joins TRBV7-6 to TRBJ1-1; D unresolved. CDR3 length equals 13 residues. With 8 bases removed from V and 1 base from J, the gap between germline ends came to 11 bases. Germline V gene lookup returns CDR1 SGHVS and CDR2 FNYEAQ. CDR3 loop: CASRGPTNTEAFF. The CDR3 region has the DNA TGTGCCAGCCGCGGGCCTACGAACACTGAAGCTTTCTTT. The whole variable domain, filled in from reference TRBV7-6 and TRBJ1-1, reads GAGVSQSPRYKVTKRGQDVALRCDPISGHVSLYWYRQALGQGPEFLTYFNYEAQQDKSGLPNDRFSAERPEGSISTLTIQRTEQRDSAMYRCASRGPTNTEAFFGQGTRLTVV.

V gene TRBV25-1 combines with J gene TRBJ1-3; D remains unclear. The V gene's germline CDR1 is MGHDK and CDR2 SYGVNS. Trimming left V 8 bases short and J 2 bases short, with 25 bases between. The CDR3 loop spans 18 amino acids. The CDR3 loop reads CASEPRNIRLRPGNTIYF. The CDR3 bases are TGTGCCAGCGAACCCCGGAATATAAGGTTGAGGCCTGGAAACACCATATATTTT. Using reference TRBV25-1 and TRBJ1-3 for the parts outside the CDR3, the full variable domain is EADIYQTPRYLVIGTGKKITLECSQTMGHDKMYWYQQDPGMELHLIHYSYGVNSTEKGDLSSESTVSRIRTEHFPLTLESARPSHTSQYLCASEPRNIRLRPGNTIYFGEGSWLTVV.

Details on this clonotype: A much larger clone is a single base away; this may be a read error. The J gene is TRBJ2-2, the V gene TRBV29-1, with no clear D. The germline CDR1 and CDR2 sequences are SQVTM and ANQGSEA. CDR3 length: 14 amino acids. The CDR3 DNA reads as TGCAGCGTTTGTACGGCCGCGAACACCTGGGAGCTGTTTTTT. Protein product: CSVCTAANTWELFF.

CDR3 residues: CASRAPGRIETQYF. The CDR3 DNA reads TGTGCCAGCAGAGCACCGGGACGTATAGAGACCCAGTACTTC. The rearrangement links TRBV7-2 to TRBJ2-5; D is tentatively TRBD1 or TRBD2 (5 bases each). Germline values: CDR1 SGHTA, CDR2 FQGNSA. Trimming took off 6 bases at V and 4 bases at J, with 15 bases between the two ends. The CDR3 totals 14 residues. Filled out from reference TRBV7-2 and TRBJ2-5, the complete variable domain reads GAGVSQSPSNKVTEKGKDVELRCDPISGHTALYWYRQSLGQGLEFLIYFQGNSAPDKSGLPSDRFSAERTGGSVSTLTIQRTQQEDSAVYLCASRAPGRIETQYFGPGTRLLVL.

The V call is TRBV29-1, the J call TRBJ2-1; TRBD1 or TRBD2 may be the D gene (6 bases each). Germline V CDR1 and CDR2: SQVTM, ANQGSEA. The CDR3 sequence is 11 residues long. The V end lost 4 bases, the J end lost 10 bases, and 11 bases lay between the germline ends. The CDR3 reads CSVGTGREQFF. CDR3 DNA sequence: TGCAGCGTTGGAACAGGGAGGGAGCAGTTCTTC.

The V gene is TRBV13, the J gene TRBJ2-7, with D uncertain. V lost 4 bases and J lost 3, with 16 bases in between. Per the germline V gene, CDR1 is PRHDT and CDR2 is FYEKMQ (reference sequence). The CDR3 consists of 15 residues. CDR3 bases: TGTGCCAGCAGCTCAGCACGGTACCAGGTCTACGAGCAGTACTTC. Amino acid sequence: CASSSARYQVYEQYF. Full variable domain (remainder filled in from reference TRBV13 and TRBJ2-7): AAGVIQSPRHLIKEKRETATLKCYPIPRHDTVYWYQQGPGQDPQFLISFYEKMQSDKGSIPDRFSAQQFSDYHSELNMSSLELGDSALYFCASSSARYQVYEQYFGPGTRLTVT.

In its sample, this clonotype was seen a few times. The chain links TRBV12-3 or TRBV12-4 to TRBJ1-1; 7 bases fit TRBD1. The CDR3 runs 12 residues. After removal of 5 bases from V and 11 bases from J, the junction contained 8 bases not matched to a gene. The CDR3 nucleotides read TGTGCCAGCAGTCTTAGGACAGGAGGCGCTTTCTTT. Protein: CASSLRTGGAFF.

In its sample, this clonotype was seen a few times. This chain links TRBV6-5 with TRBJ1-1; D might be TRBD1 (5 bases). The V gene lost 0 bases and the J gene lost 0 bases, with 11 bases spanning the gap. This CDR3 is built from 16 residues. The germline gives CDR1 MNHEY, CDR2 SVGAGI. In nucleotides, the CDR3 is TGTGCCAGCAGTTACTCGACGGGACCCCTGAACACTGAAGCTTTCTTT. Protein sequence: CASSYSTGPLNTEAFF.